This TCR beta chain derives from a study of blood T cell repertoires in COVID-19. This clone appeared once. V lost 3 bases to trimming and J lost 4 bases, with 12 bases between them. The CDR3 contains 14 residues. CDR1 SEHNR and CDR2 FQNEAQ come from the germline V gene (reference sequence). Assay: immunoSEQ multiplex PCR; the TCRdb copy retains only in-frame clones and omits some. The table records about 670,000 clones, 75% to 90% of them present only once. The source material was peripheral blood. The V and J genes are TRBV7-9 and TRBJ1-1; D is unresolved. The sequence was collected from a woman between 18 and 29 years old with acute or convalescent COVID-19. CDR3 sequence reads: CASSFPGEFTEAFF. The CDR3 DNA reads TGTGCCAGCAGCTTCCCGGGAGAGTTCACTGAAGCTTTCTTT. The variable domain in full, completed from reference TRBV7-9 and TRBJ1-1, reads DTGVSQNPRHKITKRGQNVTFRCDPISEHNRLYWYRQTLGQGPEFLTYFQNEAQLEKSRLLSDRFSAERPKGSFSTLEIQRTEQGDSAMYLCASSFPGEFTEAFFGQGTRLTVV.